What follows are 15 T cell receptor beta chains derived from one specimen sequenced in a study of naive and memory T cell subsets. Amplification of ligated cDNA took four PCR rounds with SP2 and nested alpha and beta constant primers. TCRdb called the UMI-ligation and nested PCR reads again in MiXCR, with one record for every CDR3 protein. The sample has around 24,000 distinct CDR3 sequences; around 4.9% are singletons. A UMI-containing oligonucleotide was joined by 3' ligation to the TCR cDNA template. Input material: blood. These receptors were obtained from an adult in good health.

This clonotype is categorized as medium-sized. V is TRBV15 and J is TRBJ1-1; maybe TRBD1 (6 bases). The ends were cut back, 0 bases at V and 0 bases at J, with 20 bases in the middle. Germline V gene lookup returns CDR1 LNHNV and CDR2 YYDKDF (reference sequence). The CDR3 is 19 residues long. The CDR3 DNA reads TGTGCCACCAGCAGAGATAATAGGGGGGCCACGGTTGTGAACACTGAAGCTTTCTTT. It is translated as CATSRDNRGATVVNTEAFF.

V is TRBV29-1 and J is TRBJ2-7; D call uncertain. Trimming took 4 bases from V and 6 from J, leaving 13 bases between them. Germline values: CDR1 SQVTM, CDR2 ANQGSEA. The CDR3 has 12 amino acids. This CDR3 is CSVGTSSGEQYF. CDR3 nucleotides: TGCAGCGTTGGGACCTCCTCCGGCGAGCAGTACTTC.

This clonotype occurred many times. The chain has TRBV6-2 or TRBV6-3 and TRBJ2-4; 7 positions match TRBD2. CDR3 length: 13 residues. Germline CDR1 reads MNHEY; CDR2 reads SVGEGT. With V trimmed by 1 base and J by 10 bases, 4 bases remained unmatched. CDR3 nucleotide sequence: TGTGCCAGCAGTTACTTGCAGGGAGGGATTCAGTACTTC. This codes for CASSYLQGGIQYF.

This clonotype was found many times. This chain links TRBV9 with TRBJ1-5, with 8 bases aligning to TRBD1. With 3 bases clipped from V and 6 bases from J, the junction kept 8 bases outside the gene matches. Looked up from germline, CDR1 is SGDLS and CDR2 is YYNGEE. This CDR3 is built from 15 residues. In DNA, the CDR3 is TGTGCCAGCAGCGCGGCAGGGGGCTCAGGTCAGCCCCAGCATTTT. It yields the protein CASSAAGGSGQPQHF.

This clonotype has ten or more counts. The conserved closing phenylalanine or tryptophan is absent in this CDR3, likely reflecting a read error. The DNA is left out, because the CDR3 cannot be placed on it with certainty; the CDR3 is given as TCRdb lists it. The rearrangement uses TRBV7-2 and TRBJ1-2. Germline CDR1 SGHTA, CDR2 FQGNSA. Inclusive of both ends, the CDR3 amounts to 14 amino acids. This CDR3 reads CASSLGQGPLPLGV.

The table lists this clonotype with many counts. V is TRBV19 and J is TRBJ2-1; no clear D gene. V was pared by 7 bases and J by 0 bases, with 7 bases between. The CDR3 totals 13 residues. Germline CDR1 is LNHDA and CDR2 is SQIVND (reference sequence). In nucleotides, the CDR3 is TGTGCCAGTATTTCGGACTCCTACAATGAGCAGTTCTTC. Translation: CASISDSYNEQFF.

This clonotype was found a few times. The V call is TRBV28, the J call TRBJ2-1, with 13 bases fitting TRBD2. The germline V gene has CDR1 MDHEN and CDR2 SYDVKM. Unmatched junction bases numbered 10, after V lost 2 bases and J lost 15 bases. The CDR3 totals 15 residues. For the CDR3, the DNA is TGTGCCAGCAGTTTAGCGTCTACTAGCGGGAGGGCCACGTTCTTC. Protein: CASSLASTSGRATFF.

This clonotype was seen ten or more times. The chain employs TRBV11-2 and TRBJ2-3; D might be TRBD1 (5 bases). CDR1 and CDR2 (germline): SGHAT, FQNNGV. This CDR3 comprises 16 residues. The V and J ends lost 1 base and 1 base respectively, with 12 bases between them. CDR3 region: CASSLGSGSRTDTQYF. DNA of the CDR3: TGTGCCAGCAGCTTAGGTTCAGGGTCCCGCACAGATACGCAGTATTTT.

This clonotype was detected only a few times. The rearrangement uses TRBV27 and TRBJ2-1; 9 bases line up with TRBD2. The junction had 5 bases not matched to a gene; V was cut back by 6 bases and J by 2 bases. This CDR3 comprises 15 residues. CDR1 is MNHEY, CDR2 SMNVEV, per germline (reference sequence). In DNA form, the CDR3 reads TGTGCCAGCAGGCCCGGGACTAGCCCCTACAATGAGCAGTTCTTC. It is translated as CASRPGTSPYNEQFF.

By frequency in the sample, this clonotype is medium-sized (0.01 to 0.1%). This chain links TRBV20-1 with TRBJ1-6, with D unresolved. V was cut by 0 bases and J by 7 bases, with 16 bases left in between. Germline V gene data show CDR1 as DFQATT and CDR2 as SNEGSKA (reference sequence). This CDR3 is built from 16 residues. CDR3 protein: CSARDRAALGNSPLHF. The CDR3 DNA reads TGCAGTGCTAGAGATAGGGCCGCTTTAGGGAATTCACCCCTCCACTTT.

This clonotype was recorded many times. The V gene is TRBV10-3, the J gene TRBJ2-1, with 7 bases aligning to TRBD2. This CDR3 is built from 15 residues. The germline V gene encodes CDR1 ENHRY and CDR2 SYGVKD. V dropped 9 bases and J dropped 6; count of bases not matched to a gene: 14. The CDR3 DNA is TGTGCCATGGGTAACGAGCGGGATGCGGCCAATGAGCAGTTCTTC. It codes for CAMGNERDAANEQFF.

The chain joins TRBV12-3 or TRBV12-4 to TRBJ2-1; tentatively, D is TRBD1 (5 bases). V gave up 5 bases and J gave up 4 bases, with 9 bases separating them. The CDR3 runs to 13 residues. DNA of the CDR3: TGTGCCAGCAGTCAAGGGGAATACAATGAGCAGTTCTTC. It specifies CASSQGEYNEQFF.

This clonotype was recorded many times. V gene TRBV9 combines with J gene TRBJ2-7; D remains unclear. This CDR3 contains 13 residues. Germline CDR1 reads SGDLS; CDR2 reads YYNGEE. The germline V and J ends were trimmed by 0 bases and 2 bases, with 6 bases remaining between them. The CDR3 reads CASSVAGAYEQYF. In DNA form, the CDR3 reads TGTGCCAGCAGCGTAGCAGGCGCCTACGAGCAGTACTTC. Full variable domain (missing parts from reference TRBV9 and TRBJ2-7): DSGVTQTPKHLITATGQRVTLRCSPRSGDLSVYWYQQSLDQGLQFLIQYYNGEERAKGNILERFSAQQFPDLHSELNLSSLELGDSALYFCASSVAGAYEQYFGPGTRLTVT.

This clonotype was seen many times. V gene TRBV5-5 combines with J gene TRBJ2-2; possibly TRBD2 for D (6 bases). Germline V gene data show CDR1 as SGHKS and CDR2 as YYEKEE (reference sequence). The CDR3 extends over 15 amino acids. V was pared by 4 bases and J by 6 bases, with 16 bases between. The CDR3 sequence: CASSPGSGVAGELFF. The CDR3 DNA reads TGTGCCAGCAGCCCTGGTAGCGGAGTGGCCGGGGAGCTGTTTTTT.

At least ten counts were recorded for this clonotype. The gene calls are TRBV7-2 and TRBJ2-7; D might be TRBD1 (6 bases). CDR3 length equals 16 residues. V lost 5 bases to trimming and J lost 1 base, with 18 bases between them. Looked up from germline, CDR1 is SGHTA and CDR2 is FQGNSA. Here the CDR3 reads CASSVGGGTASYEQYF. Here the CDR3 DNA reads TGTGCCAGCAGCGTAGGGGGTGGGACGGCGTCCTACGAGCAGTACTTC.